The clone carrying this T cell receptor (beta chain) was detected ten times or more. Specified time point: after trial treatment. Regarding treatment: LDRT plus nivolumab, ipilimumab, low-dose cyclophosphamide and aspirin (RACIN trial). These data are taken from a study of low-dose radiotherapy and immunotherapy resistance in tumors. Study context: Fractions of 1 Gy went to Cohort 2 every two weeks, for 13 Gy over 26 weeks.

First-strand cDNA relied on TRAV- and TRBV-specific primers spanning alpha and beta chains. The PCR that amplified TCRs ran for around 22 cycles, relying on a constant-region primer and a V-primer adapter. TCRdb fed the reads into MiXCR, producing one record per CDR3 protein. The profile shows approximately 100,000 distinct CDR3 sequences, under 25% of them singletons. The material sequenced was PBMCs, taken after low-dose radiotherapy plus immunotherapy. This sequence was found in a male donor with prostate cancer.

CDR3 bases: TGCAGTGCCACCGGGAGGCAGCTAAATCAGCCCCAGCATTTT. Encoded protein: CSATGRQLNQPQHF. J is TRBJ1-5 and V is TRBV20-1; D is unresolved. CDR3 size: 14 residues. In germline, CDR1 is DFQATT, CDR2 SNEGSKA (reference sequence). Trimming took off 6 bases at V and 4 bases at J, with 16 bases between the two ends.